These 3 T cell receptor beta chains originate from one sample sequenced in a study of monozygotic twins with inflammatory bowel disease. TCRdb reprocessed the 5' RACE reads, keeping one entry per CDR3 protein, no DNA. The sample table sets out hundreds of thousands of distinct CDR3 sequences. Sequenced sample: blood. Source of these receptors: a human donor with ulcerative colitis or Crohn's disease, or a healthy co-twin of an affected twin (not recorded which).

The CDR3 region is CASGPPPGALQPQHF. The V gene is TRBV6-2 or TRBV6-3, the J gene TRBJ1-5; TCRdb gives TRBD1 as the D gene, but with no DNA this cannot be confirmed. Germline CDR1 and CDR2: MNHEY and SVGEGT. The CDR3 has 15 residues.

CDR3 loop: CASIVPGQGPYSNQPQHF. This rearrangement joins TRBV6-1 to TRBJ1-5; TCRdb gives TRBD1 as the D gene, but with no DNA this cannot be confirmed. This CDR3 is built from 18 residues. Per the germline V gene, CDR1 is MNHNS and CDR2 is SASEGT.

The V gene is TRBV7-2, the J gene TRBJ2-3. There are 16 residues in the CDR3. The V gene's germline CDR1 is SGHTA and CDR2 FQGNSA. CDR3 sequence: CASSLREQTSTDTQYF.